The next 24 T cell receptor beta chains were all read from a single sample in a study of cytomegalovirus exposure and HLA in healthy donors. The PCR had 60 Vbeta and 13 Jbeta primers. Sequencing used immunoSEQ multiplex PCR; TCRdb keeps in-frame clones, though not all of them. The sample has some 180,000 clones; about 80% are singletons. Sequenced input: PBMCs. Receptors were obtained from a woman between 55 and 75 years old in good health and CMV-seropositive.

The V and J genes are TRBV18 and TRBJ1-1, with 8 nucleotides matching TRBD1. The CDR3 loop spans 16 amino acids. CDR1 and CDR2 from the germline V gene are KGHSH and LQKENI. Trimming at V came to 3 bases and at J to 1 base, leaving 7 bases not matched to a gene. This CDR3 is CASSPAWGTGNTEAFF. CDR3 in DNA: TGTGCCAGCTCACCCGCATGGGGGACAGGGAACACTGAAGCTTTCTTT.

CDR3 sequence (DNA): TGTGCCAGCAGCCAAGGGGGGGGACACCAAGAGACCCAGTACTTC. It specifies CASSQGGGHQETQYF. The chain recombines TRBV11-1 with TRBJ2-5, with a weak D call TRBD2 (7 bases). The CDR3 loop spans 15 amino acids. Trimming left V 5 bases short and J 0 bases short, with 13 bases between. The V gene's germline CDR1 is SGHAT and CDR2 FQDESV (reference sequence).

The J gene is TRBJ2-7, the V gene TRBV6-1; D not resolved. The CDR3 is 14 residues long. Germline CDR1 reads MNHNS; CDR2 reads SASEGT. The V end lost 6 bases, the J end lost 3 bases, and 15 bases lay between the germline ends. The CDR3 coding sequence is TGTGCCAGCAGGGGTACTACTTTGGGCTACGAGCAGTACTTC. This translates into CASRGTTLGYEQYF.

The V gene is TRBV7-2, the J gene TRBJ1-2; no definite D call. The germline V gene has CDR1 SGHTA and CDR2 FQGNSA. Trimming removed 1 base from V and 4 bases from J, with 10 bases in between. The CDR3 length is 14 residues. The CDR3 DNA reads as TGTGCCAGCAGCTTAGAACAGCTGATCTATGGCTACACCTTC. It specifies CASSLEQLIYGYTF.

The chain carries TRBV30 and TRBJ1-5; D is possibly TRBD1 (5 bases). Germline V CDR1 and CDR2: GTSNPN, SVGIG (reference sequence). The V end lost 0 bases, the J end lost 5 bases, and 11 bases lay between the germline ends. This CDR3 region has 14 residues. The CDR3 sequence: CAWSVSGHDQPQHF. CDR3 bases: TGTGCCTGGAGTGTATCAGGGCATGATCAGCCCCAGCATTTT.

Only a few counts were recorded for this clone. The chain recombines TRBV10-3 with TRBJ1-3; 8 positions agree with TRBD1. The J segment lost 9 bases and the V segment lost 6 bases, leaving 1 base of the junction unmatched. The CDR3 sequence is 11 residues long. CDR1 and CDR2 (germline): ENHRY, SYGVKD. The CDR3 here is CAISTGGTIYF. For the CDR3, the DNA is TGTGCCATCAGCACAGGGGGCACCATATATTTT.

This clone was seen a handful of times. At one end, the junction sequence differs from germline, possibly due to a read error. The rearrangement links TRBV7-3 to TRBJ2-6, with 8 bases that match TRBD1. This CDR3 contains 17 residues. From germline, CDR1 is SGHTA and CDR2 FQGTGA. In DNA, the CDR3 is TGTGCCAGCAGGCCTGGACAGGGCTACTCTGGGGCCAACGGCCTGACTTTC. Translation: CASRPGQGYSGANGLTF.

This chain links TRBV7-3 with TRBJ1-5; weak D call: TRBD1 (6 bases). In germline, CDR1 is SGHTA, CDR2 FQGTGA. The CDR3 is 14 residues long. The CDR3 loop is CAQQWGLSNQPQHF. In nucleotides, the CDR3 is TGTGCGCAACAATGGGGGCTTAGCAATCAGCCCCAGCATTTT.

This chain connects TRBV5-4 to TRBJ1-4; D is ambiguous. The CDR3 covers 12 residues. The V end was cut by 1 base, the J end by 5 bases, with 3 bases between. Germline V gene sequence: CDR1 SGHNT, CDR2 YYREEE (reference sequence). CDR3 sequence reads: CASSLLNEKLFF. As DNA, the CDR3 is TGTGCCAGCAGCTTGTTAAATGAAAAACTGTTTTTT.

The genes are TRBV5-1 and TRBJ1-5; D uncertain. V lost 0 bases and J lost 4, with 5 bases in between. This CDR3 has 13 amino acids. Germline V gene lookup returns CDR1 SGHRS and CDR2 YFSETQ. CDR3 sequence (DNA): TGCGCCAGCAGCTTGGACGGTAATCAGCCCCAGCATTTT. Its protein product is CASSLDGNQPQHF.

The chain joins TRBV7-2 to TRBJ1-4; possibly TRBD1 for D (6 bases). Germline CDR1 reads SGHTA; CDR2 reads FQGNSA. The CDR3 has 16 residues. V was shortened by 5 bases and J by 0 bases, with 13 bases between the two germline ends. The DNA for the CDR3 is TGTGCCAGCAGCCCACAGGGAAGGGCAACTAATGAAAAACTGTTTTTT. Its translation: CASSPQGRATNEKLFF. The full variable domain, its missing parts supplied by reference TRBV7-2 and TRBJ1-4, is GAGVSQSPSNKVTEKGKDVELRCDPISGHTALYWYRQSLGQGLEFLIYFQGNSAPDKSGLPSDRFSAERTGGSVSTLTIQRTQQEDSAVYLCASSPQGRATNEKLFFGSGTQLSVL.

CDR3 coding DNA: TGTGCCAGCAGCCCCACAGGGGAAGGGACTGAAGCTTTCTTT. Protein product: CASSPTGEGTEAFF. The rearrangement uses TRBV7-3 and TRBJ1-1; 7 nucleotides match TRBD1. From germline, CDR1 is SGHTA and CDR2 FQGTGA. The CDR3 covers 14 residues. V was pared by 5 bases and J by 5 bases, with 8 bases of the junction left unmatched.

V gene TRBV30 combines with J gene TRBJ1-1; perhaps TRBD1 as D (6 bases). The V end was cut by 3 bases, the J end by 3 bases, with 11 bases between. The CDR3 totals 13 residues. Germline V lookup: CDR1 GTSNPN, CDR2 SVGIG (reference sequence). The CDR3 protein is CAWSWDTDTEAFF. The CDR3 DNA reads TGTGCCTGGAGCTGGGACACGGACACTGAAGCTTTCTTT.

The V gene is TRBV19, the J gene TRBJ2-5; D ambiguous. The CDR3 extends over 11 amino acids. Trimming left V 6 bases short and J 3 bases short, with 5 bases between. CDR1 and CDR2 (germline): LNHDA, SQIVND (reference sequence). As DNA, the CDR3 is TGTGCCAGTAGCGAGGAAGAGACCCAGTACTTC. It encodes CASSEEETQYF.

The DNA of the CDR3 is TGTGCCAGCAGTCCAGGGGGCTTACAGCCCCAGCATTTT. The encoded protein is CASSPGGLQPQHF. This chain uses TRBV28 with TRBJ1-5; 8 nucleotides align to TRBD1. Trimming cost V 5 bases and J 7 bases; bases outside gene matches: 4. This CDR3 spans 13 amino acids. Germline V gives CDR1 MDHEN, CDR2 SYDVKM.

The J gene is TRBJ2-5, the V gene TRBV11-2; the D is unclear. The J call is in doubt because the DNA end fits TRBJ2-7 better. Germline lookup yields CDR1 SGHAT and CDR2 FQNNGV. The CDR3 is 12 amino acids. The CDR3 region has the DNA TGTGCCAGCAGCCTCCAGGTTTACGAGCAGTACTTC. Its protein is CASSLQVYEQYF.

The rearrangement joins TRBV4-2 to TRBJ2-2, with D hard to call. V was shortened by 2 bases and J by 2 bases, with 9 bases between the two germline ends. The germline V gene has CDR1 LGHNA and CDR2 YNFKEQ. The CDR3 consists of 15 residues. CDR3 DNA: TGTGCCAGCAGCCAAATCCCACTAAACACCGGGGAGCTGTTTTTT. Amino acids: CASSQIPLNTGELFF.

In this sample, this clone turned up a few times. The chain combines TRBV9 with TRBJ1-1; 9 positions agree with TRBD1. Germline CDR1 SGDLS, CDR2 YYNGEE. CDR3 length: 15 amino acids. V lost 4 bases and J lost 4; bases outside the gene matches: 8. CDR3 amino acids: CASSQGTGSGTEAFF. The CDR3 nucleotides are TGTGCCAGCAGCCAAGGGACAGGGTCAGGCACTGAAGCTTTCTTT.

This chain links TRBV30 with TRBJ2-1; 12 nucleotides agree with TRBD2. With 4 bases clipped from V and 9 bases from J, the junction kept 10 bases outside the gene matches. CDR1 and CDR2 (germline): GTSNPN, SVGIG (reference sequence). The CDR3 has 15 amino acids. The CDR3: CAWNPLTSGSAEQFF. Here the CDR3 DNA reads TGTGCCTGGAACCCCTTGACTAGCGGGAGTGCTGAGCAGTTCTTC.

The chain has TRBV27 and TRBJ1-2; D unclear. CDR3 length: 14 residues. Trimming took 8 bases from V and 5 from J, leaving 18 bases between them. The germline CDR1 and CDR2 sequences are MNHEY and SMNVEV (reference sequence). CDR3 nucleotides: TGTGCCAGCCGCAACAAGTCGCTGAGGTATGGCTACACCTTC. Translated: CASRNKSLRYGYTF.

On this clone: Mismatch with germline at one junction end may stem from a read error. CDR3 nucleotide sequence: TGTTCCAGCAGCTTAGGCGGCGGGGAAAAACTGTTTTTT. Its protein is CSSSLGGGEKLFF. This chain joins TRBV7-9 and TRBJ1-4; D not certain. CDR3 size: 13 residues. CDR1 SEHNR and CDR2 FQNEAQ come from the germline V gene (reference sequence).

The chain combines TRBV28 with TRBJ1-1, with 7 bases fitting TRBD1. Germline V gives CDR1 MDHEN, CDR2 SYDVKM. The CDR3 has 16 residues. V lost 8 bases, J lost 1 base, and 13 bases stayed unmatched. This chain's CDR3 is CASGWDRRSANTEAFF. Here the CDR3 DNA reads TGTGCCAGCGGATGGGACAGAAGGTCCGCGAACACTGAAGCTTTCTTT.

CDR3 coding DNA: TGTGCCAGCAGTTACGGGGGGGTAGGGGGAGGTTCACCCCTCCACTTT. Encoded protein: CASSYGGVGGGSPLHF. This chain joins TRBV6-5 and TRBJ1-6; D may be TRBD1 (6 bases). V gave up 2 bases and J gave up 9 bases, with 17 bases separating them. The CDR3 length is 16 residues. Germline loops: CDR1 MNHEY, CDR2 SVGAGI.

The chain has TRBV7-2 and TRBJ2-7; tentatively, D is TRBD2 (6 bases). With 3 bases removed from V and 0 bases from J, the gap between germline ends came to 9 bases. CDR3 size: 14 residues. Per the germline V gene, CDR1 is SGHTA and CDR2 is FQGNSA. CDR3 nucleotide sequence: TGTGCCAGCAGCTTCGGGGACTCCTCCTACGAGCAGTACTTC. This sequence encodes CASSFGDSSYEQYF.